This T cell receptor (beta chain) was identified in a study of T-cell reconstitution after alpha-beta-depleted transplantation in children. Study outcomes and limitations: Surviving recipient T cells and thymic progenitors underlay high day-60 TCRbeta diversity in some patients. Several hundred rapidly expanded clones from non-depleted graft cells reportedly supplied alpha-beta T cells about two months post-transplant. When one year had passed after transplant, most T-cell counts and diversity came from newly produced T cells.

This CDR3 spans 14 amino acids. After removal of 5 bases from V and 8 bases from J, the junction contained 8 bases not matched to a gene. Germline lookup yields CDR1 PRHDT and CDR2 FYEKMQ (reference sequence). This clonotype qualifies as medium-sized. The target antigen is unknown. Using unique molecular identifiers, the investigators prepared the TCRbeta library. TCRdb reanalysed the PCR reads using MiXCR and keeps one entry per CDR3 protein. This repertoire shows roughly 4,000 distinct CDR3 sequences, 9.5% to 15% found once; its top ten account for roughly 29%. The sample was PBMCs, mostly from graft donor cells, taken 60 days after TCRalphabeta/CD19-depleted stem cell transplant. The receptor was isolated from a male patient between 2 and 10 years old who had a stem cell transplant for acute lymphoblastic leukemia, so the T cells may come from the graft donor. This chain connects TRBV13 to TRBJ1-4; 7 nucleotides match TRBD1. The CDR3 sequence: CASSLDREGEKLFF. CDR3 nucleotide sequence: TGTGCCAGCAGCCTAGACAGGGAGGGCGAAAAACTGTTTTTT.